This TCR beta chain was profiled in a study of T cell responses to AZD1222 COVID-19 vaccine. Profiled with immunoSEQ multiplex PCR; TCRdb holds only in-frame clones, not every one. The sample records some 150,000 clones, approximately 94% being singletons. Trimming stripped 5 bases from V and 7 bases from J, with 18 bases between. This CDR3 has 15 amino acids. Germline V CDR1 and CDR2: PRHDT, FYEKMQ (reference sequence). The TCR sequence derives from an adult in good health. V gene TRBV13 combines with J gene TRBJ2-1; D is possibly TRBD1 or TRBD2 (6 bases each). The sample in question was peripheral blood, obtained on day 0 of AZD1222 vaccination. The CDR3 reads CASSLGGEGSNEQFF. CDR3 DNA sequence: TGTGCCAGCAGCCTCGGGGGCGAGGGATCTAATGAGCAGTTCTTC.